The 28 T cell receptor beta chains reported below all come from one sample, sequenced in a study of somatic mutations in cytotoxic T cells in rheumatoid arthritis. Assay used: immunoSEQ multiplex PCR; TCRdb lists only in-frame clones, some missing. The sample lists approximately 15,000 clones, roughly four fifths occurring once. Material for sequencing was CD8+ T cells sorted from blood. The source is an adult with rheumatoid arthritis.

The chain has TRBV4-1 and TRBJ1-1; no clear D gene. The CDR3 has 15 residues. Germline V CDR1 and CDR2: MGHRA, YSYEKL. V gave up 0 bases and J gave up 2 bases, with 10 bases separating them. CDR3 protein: CASSQDVGPNTEAFF. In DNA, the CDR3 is TGCGCCAGCAGCCAAGATGTGGGCCCTAACACTGAAGCTTTCTTT.

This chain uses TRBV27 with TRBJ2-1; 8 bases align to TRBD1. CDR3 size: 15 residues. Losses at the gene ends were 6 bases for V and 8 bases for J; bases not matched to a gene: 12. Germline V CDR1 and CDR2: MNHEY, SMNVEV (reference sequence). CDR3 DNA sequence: TGTGCCAGCAGCAGACAGGGGCCCCTTTGGGATGAGCAGTTCTTC. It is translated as CASSRQGPLWDEQFF.

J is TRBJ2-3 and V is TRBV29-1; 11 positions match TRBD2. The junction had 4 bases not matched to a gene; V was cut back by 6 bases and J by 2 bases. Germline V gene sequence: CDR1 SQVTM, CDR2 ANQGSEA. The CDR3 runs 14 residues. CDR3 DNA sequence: TGCAGCGTCGGACTAGCGGGCGCCACAGATACGCAGTATTTT. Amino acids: CSVGLAGATDTQYF.

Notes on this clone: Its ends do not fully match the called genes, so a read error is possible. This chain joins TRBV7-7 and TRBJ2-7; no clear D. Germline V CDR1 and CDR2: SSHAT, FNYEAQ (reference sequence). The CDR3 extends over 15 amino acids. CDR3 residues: CASSPTVSVSGEQYF. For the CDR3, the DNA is TGTGCTAGCAGCCCGACGGTTTCAGTTTCGGGTGAGCAGTACTTC. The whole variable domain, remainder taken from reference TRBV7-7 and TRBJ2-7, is GAGVSQSPRYKVTKRGQDVTLRCDPISSHATLYWYQQALGQGPEFLTYFNYEAQPDKSGLPSDRFSAERPEGSISTLTIQRTEQRDSAMYRCASSPTVSVSGEQYFGPGTRLTVT.

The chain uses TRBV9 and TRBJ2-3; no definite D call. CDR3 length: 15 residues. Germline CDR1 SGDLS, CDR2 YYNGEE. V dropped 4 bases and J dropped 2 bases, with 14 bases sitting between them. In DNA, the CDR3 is TGTGCCAGCAGCCCGGAAGATCTGGACACAGATACGCAGTATTTT. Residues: CASSPEDLDTDTQYF.

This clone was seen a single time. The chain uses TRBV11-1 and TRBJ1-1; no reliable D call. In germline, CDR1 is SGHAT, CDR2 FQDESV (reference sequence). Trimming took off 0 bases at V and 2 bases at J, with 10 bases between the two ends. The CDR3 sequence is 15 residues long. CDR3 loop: CASSLAPVDNTEAFF. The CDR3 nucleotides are TGTGCCAGCAGCTTAGCCCCCGTTGACAACACTGAAGCTTTCTTT.

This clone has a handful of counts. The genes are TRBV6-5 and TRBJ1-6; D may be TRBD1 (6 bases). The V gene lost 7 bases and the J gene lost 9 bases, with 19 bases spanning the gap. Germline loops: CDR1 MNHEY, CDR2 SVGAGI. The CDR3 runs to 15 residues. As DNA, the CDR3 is TGTGCCAGCACCTACCTGGGGGGGGCCCTTTCACCCCTCCACTTT. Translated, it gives CASTYLGGALSPLHF.

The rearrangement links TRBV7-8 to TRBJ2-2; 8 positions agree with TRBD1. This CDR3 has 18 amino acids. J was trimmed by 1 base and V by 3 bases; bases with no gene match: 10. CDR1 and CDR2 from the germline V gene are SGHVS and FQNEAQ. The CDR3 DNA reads TGTGCCAGCAGCTTGGGCTACAGGGGGTTAGAGAACACCGGGGAGCTGTTTTTT. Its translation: CASSLGYRGLENTGELFF.

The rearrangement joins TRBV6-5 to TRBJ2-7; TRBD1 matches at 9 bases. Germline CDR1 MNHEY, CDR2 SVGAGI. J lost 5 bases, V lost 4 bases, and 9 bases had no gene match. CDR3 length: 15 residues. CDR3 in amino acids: CASSSQGQGLDEQYF. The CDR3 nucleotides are TGTGCCAGCAGTTCCCAGGGACAGGGTCTAGACGAGCAGTACTTC.

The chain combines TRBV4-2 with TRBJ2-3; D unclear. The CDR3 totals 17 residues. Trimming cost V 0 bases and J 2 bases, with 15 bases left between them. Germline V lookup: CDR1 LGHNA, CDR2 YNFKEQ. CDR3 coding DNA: TGTGCCAGCAGCCAAGAGGGCGAGCCCCACCCCACAGATACGCAGTATTTT. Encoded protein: CASSQEGEPHPTDTQYF.

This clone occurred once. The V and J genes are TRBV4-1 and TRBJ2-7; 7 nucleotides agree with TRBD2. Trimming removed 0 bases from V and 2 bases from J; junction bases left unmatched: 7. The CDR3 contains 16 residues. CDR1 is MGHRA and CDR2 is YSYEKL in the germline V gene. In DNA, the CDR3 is TGCGCCAGCAGCCAAGATGCGGGGGATGTAGCCTACGAGCAGTACTTC. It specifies CASSQDAGDVAYEQYF.

CDR3 nucleotides: TGCGCCAGCGGCCAAGGGACAGCTAATGAAAAACTGTTTTTT. Its translation is CASGQGTANEKLFF. The gene calls are TRBV10-1 and TRBJ1-4; 7 positions match TRBD1. The CDR3 spans 14 residues. The germline CDR1 and CDR2 sequences are WNHNN and SYGVQD (reference sequence). Trimming removed 8 bases from V and 3 bases from J; junction bases left unmatched: 6.

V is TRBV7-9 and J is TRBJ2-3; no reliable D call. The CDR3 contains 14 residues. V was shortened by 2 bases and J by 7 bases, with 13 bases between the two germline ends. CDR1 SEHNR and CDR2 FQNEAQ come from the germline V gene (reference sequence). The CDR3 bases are TGTGCCAGCAGCTTAAGATCCGATCATTATACGCAGTATTTT. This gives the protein CASSLRSDHYTQYF.

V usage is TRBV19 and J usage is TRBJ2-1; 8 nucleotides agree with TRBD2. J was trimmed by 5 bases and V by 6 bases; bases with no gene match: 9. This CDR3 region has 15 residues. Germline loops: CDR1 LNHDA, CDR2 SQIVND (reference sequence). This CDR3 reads CASRAGTRAHNEQFF. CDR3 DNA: TGTGCCAGTAGGGCCGGGACTAGGGCGCACAATGAGCAGTTCTTC.

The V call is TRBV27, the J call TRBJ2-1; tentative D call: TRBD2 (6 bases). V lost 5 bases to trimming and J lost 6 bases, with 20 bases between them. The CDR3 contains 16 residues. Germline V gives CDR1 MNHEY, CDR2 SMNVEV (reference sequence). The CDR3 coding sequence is TGTGCCAGCAGTGCTCTGACTAGTTGGTTCGCCAATGAGCAGTTCTTC. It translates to CASSALTSWFANEQFF.

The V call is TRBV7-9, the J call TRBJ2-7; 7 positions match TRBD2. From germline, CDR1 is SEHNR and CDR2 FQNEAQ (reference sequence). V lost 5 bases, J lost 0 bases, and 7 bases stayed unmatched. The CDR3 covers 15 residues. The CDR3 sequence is CASSPLGEGSYEQYF. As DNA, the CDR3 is TGTGCCAGCAGCCCCTTGGGGGAGGGCTCCTACGAGCAGTACTTC.

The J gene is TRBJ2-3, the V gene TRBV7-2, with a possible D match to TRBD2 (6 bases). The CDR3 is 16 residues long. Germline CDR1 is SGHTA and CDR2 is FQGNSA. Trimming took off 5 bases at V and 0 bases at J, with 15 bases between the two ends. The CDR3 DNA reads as TGTGCCAGCAGCCAGAGGCGTGGGGGGAGCACAGATACGCAGTATTTT. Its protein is CASSQRRGGSTDTQYF.

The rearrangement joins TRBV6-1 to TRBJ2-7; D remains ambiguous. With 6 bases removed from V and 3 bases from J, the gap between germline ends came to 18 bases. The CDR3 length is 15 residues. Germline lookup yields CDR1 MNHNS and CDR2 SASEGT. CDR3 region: CASRNSVTIDYEQYF. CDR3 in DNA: TGTGCCAGCAGAAACAGCGTGACGATAGACTACGAGCAGTACTTC.

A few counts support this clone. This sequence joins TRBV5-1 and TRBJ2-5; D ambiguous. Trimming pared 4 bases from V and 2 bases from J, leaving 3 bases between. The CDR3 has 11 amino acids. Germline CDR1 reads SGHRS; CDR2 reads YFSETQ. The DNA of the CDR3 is TGCGCCAGCAGCCTACAAGAGACCCAGTACTTC. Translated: CASSLQETQYF. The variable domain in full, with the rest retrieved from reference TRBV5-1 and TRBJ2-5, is KAGVTQTPRYLIKTRGQQVTLSCSPISGHRSVSWYQQTPGQGLQFLFEYFSETQRNKGNFPGRFSGRQFSNSRSEMNVSTLELGDSALYLCASSLQETQYFGPGTRLLVL.

CDR3 nucleotide sequence: TGCGCCAGCAGCCCGGACGGGGGCACTGAAGCTTTCTTT. Its protein is CASSPDGGTEAFF. This chain uses TRBV4-1 with TRBJ1-1; tentatively, D is TRBD1 (5 bases). Germline V gives CDR1 MGHRA, CDR2 YSYEKL. The CDR3 extends over 13 amino acids. Trimming removed 4 bases at V and 4 bases at J, with 10 bases between.

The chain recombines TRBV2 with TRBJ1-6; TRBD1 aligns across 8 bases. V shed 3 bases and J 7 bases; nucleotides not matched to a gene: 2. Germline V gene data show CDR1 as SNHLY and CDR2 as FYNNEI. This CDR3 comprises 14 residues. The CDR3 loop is CASSDNRGNSPLHF. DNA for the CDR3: TGTGCCAGCAGTGACAACAGGGGGAATTCACCCCTCCACTTT.

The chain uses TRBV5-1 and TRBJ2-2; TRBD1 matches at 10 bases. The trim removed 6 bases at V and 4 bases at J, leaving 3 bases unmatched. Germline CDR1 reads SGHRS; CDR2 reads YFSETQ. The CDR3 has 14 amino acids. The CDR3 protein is CASKGTGVTGELFF. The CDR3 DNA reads TGCGCCAGCAAAGGGACAGGGGTCACCGGGGAGCTGTTTTTT.

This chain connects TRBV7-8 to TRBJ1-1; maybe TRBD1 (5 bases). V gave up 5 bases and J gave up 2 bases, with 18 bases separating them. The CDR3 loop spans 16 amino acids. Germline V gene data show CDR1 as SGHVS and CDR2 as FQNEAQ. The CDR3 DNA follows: TGTGCCAGCAGCCTACCCCCCGGGACGGAAAACACTGAAGCTTTCTTT. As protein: CASSLPPGTENTEAFF.

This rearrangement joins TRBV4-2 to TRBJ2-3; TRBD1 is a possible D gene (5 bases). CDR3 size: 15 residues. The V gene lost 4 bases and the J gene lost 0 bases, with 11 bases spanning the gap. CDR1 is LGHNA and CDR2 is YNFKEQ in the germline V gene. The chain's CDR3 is CASSLQEISTDTQYF. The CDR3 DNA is TGTGCCAGCAGCCTACAGGAGATTAGCACAGATACGCAGTATTTT.

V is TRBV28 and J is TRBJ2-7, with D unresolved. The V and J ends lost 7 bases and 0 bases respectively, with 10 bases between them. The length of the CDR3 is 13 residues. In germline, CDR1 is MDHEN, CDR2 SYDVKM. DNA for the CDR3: TGTGCCAGCACCGGCATCGACTCCTACGAGCAGTACTTC. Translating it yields CASTGIDSYEQYF.

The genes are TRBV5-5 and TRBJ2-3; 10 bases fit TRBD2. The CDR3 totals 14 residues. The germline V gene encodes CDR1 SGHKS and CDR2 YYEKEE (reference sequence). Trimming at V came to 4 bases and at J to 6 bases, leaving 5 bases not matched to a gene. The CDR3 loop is CASSVAGGDDTQYF. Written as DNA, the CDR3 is TGTGCCAGCAGCGTAGCGGGGGGCGACGATACGCAGTATTTT.

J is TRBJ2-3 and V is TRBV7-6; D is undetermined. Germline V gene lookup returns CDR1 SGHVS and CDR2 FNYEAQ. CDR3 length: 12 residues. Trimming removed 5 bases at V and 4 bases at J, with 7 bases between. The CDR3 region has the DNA TGTGCCAGCAGCAAGGGCGCAGATACGCAGTATTTT. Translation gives CASSKGADTQYF.

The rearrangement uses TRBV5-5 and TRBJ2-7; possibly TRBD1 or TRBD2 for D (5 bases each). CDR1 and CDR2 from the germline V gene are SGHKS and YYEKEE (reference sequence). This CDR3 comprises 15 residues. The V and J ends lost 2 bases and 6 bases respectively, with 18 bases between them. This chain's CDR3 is CASSLEGNGLPEQYF. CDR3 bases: TGTGCCAGCAGCTTAGAGGGGAACGGGTTACCCGAGCAGTACTTC.